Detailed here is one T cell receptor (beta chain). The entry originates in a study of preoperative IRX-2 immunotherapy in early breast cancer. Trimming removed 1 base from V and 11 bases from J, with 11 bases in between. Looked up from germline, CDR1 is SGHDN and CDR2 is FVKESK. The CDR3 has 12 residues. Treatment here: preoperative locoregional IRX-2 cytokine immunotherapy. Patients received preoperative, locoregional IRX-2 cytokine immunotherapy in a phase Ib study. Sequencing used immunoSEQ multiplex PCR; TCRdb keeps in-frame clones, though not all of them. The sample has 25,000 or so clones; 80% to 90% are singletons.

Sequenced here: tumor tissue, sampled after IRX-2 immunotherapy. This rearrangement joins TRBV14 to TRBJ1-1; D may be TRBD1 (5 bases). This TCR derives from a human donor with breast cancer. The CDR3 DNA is TGTGCCAGCAGCCAAGGGGACTCCTCCGCTTTCTTT. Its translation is CASSQGDSSAFF.